This TCR beta chain was found in a study of T cell repertoires in cytomegalovirus infection. At the level of the study: Recently described HLA-C-restricted plus well-studied HLA-B-restricted CMV epitopes were used.

Note on this clonotype: What it recognizes is unknown.

J was trimmed by 7 bases and V by 2 bases; bases with no gene match: 8. The CDR3 is 15 residues long. Germline lookup yields CDR1 LGHNT and CDR2 FRNRAP. A single record per CDR3 protein comes from TCRdb applying MiXCR to the reads. The data show fewer than 1,000,000 distinct CDR3 sequences, with less than 35% seen just once and roughly 13% held by the top ten. This sequence joins TRBV12-5 and TRBJ1-5, with 7 nucleotides matching TRBD1. The source of this sequence is a human donor in good health (CMV status not recorded). Some clones in this sample may be carry-over from other donors' samples. The sample consisted of cultured CD8+ T cells from PBMCs, taken from culture after CMV antigen stimulation. The DNA of the CDR3 is TGTGCTAGTGGTTTGCCTTCCCAGGGGGTCCAGCCCCAGCATTTT. It translates to CASGLPSQGVQPQHF.